In its sample, the clone carrying this T cell receptor (beta chain) was seen a few times. The data were taken from a study of cytomegalovirus exposure and HLA in healthy donors. The CDR3 has 14 amino acids. Losses at the gene ends were 7 bases for V and 3 bases for J; bases not matched to a gene: 5. The germline CDR1 and CDR2 sequences are SNHLY and FYNNEI. The PCR ran on 60 Vbeta and 13 Jbeta primers. Method: immunoSEQ multiplex PCR; TCRdb's copy keeps in-frame clones and lacks some. The table lists approximately 150,000 clones, approximately 68% of them singletons. The specimen sequenced was PBMCs. J is TRBJ1-5 and V is TRBV2, with TRBD1 matching 8 bases. The TCR sequence derives from a man in his fifties or sixties in good health and CMV-seronegative. The DNA of the CDR3 is TGTGCCAGCACCGGGACAGGTCTCAATCAGCCCCAGCATTTT. This encodes CASTGTGLNQPQHF.